Each of the 25 T cell receptor beta chains below was sequenced from the same sample in a study of T cell responses to AZD1222 COVID-19 vaccine. Assay: immunoSEQ multiplex PCR; the TCRdb copy retains only in-frame clones and omits some. The sample carries approximately 180,000 clones, roughly 87% recorded once. Sequencing was performed on peripheral blood, taken on day 0 of AZD1222 vaccination. All receptors derive from an adult in good health.

The chain joins TRBV15 to TRBJ1-3, with unresolved D. V was pared by 2 bases and J by 10 bases, with 12 bases between. The CDR3 has 13 amino acids. Germline loops: CDR1 LNHNV, CDR2 YYDKDF (reference sequence). CDR3 residues: CATSRSREGTIYF. The CDR3 DNA follows: TGTGCCACCAGCAGATCGAGAGAGGGAACCATATATTTT.

V is TRBV7-9 and J is TRBJ1-2, with D perhaps TRBD1 (5 bases). This CDR3 has 14 amino acids. In germline, CDR1 is SEHNR, CDR2 FQNEAQ (reference sequence). The V end was cut by 0 bases, the J end by 5 bases, with 10 bases between. The CDR3 bases are TGTGCCAGCAGCTTAGCAGGCGGGGGGTATGGCTACACCTTC. This gives the protein CASSLAGGGYGYTF. Together with reference TRBV7-9 and TRBJ1-2, the CDR3 gives the full variable domain: DTGVSQNPRHKITKRGQNVTFRCDPISEHNRLYWYRQTLGQGPEFLTYFQNEAQLEKSRLLSDRFSAERPKGSFSTLEIQRTEQGDSAMYLCASSLAGGGYGYTFGSGTRLTVV.

For the CDR3, the DNA is TGTGCCAGCAGTTTACAGGCCACCTATGGCTACACCTTC. This encodes CASSLQATYGYTF. The chain combines TRBV12-3 or TRBV12-4 with TRBJ1-2; no firm D call. V was shortened by 2 bases and J by 4 bases, with 8 bases between the two germline ends. The CDR3 is made up of 13 amino acids.

The gene calls are TRBV12-3 or TRBV12-4 and TRBJ2-7; tentatively, D is TRBD1 (5 bases). Trimming left V 6 bases short and J 7 bases short, with 16 bases between. CDR3 length equals 13 residues. This CDR3 reads CASRKGPLEEQYF. DNA of the CDR3: TGTGCCAGCAGGAAGGGGCCGTTGGAAGAGCAGTACTTC.

This chain uses TRBV2 with TRBJ1-5; 7 bases are a match to TRBD1. Germline V gene data show CDR1 as SNHLY and CDR2 as FYNNEI. V lost 4 bases to trimming and J lost 4 bases; unmatched junction nucleotides: 7. There are 15 residues in the CDR3. The CDR3 DNA is TGTGCCAGCAGTGTAACGTCGGGACAGAATCAGCCCCAGCATTTT. The encoded protein is CASSVTSGQNQPQHF.

Regarding this clone: This sample also contains other DNA sequences that code for the same CDR3. The chain is built from TRBV30 and TRBJ2-1, with D uncertain. The CDR3 has 13 residues. Between the trimmed V and J ends, which lost 2 bases and 4 bases, there was a span of 9 bases. Germline V gene sequence: CDR1 GTSNPN, CDR2 SVGIG (reference sequence). CDR3 amino acids: CAWSSSGYNEQFF. The CDR3 region has the DNA TGTGCCTGGAGTTCCTCCGGTTACAATGAGCAGTTCTTC.

The chain combines TRBV2 with TRBJ2-1; D not resolved. V lost 2 bases to trimming and J lost 3 bases, with 5 bases between them. Germline CDR1 SNHLY, CDR2 FYNNEI. The CDR3 covers 13 residues. The CDR3 reads CASSERVYNEQFF. CDR3 nucleotide sequence: TGTGCCAGCAGTGAACGTGTCTACAATGAGCAGTTCTTC.

This chain uses TRBV5-6 with TRBJ2-7; TRBD2 matches at 9 bases. The J segment lost 2 bases and the V segment lost 5 bases, leaving 2 bases of the junction unmatched. CDR1 and CDR2 from the germline V gene are SGHDT and YYEEEE. This CDR3 has 13 amino acids. Here the CDR3 reads CASRTSGAYEQYF. The CDR3 nucleotides are TGTGCCAGCAGGACTAGCGGAGCCTACGAGCAGTACTTC.

Only one count was recorded for this clone. The rearrangement joins TRBV5-1 to TRBJ2-7, with D tentatively TRBD1 or TRBD2 (5 bases each). Trimming cost V 3 bases and J 3 bases, with 16 bases left between them. This CDR3 has 15 amino acids. Germline-derived CDR1 and CDR2 are SGHRS and YFSETQ. In DNA form, the CDR3 reads TGCGCCAGCAGCTGGAGTTGGGGGACCAGCTACGAGCAGTACTTC. This translates into CASSWSWGTSYEQYF. Full variable domain (remainder filled in from reference TRBV5-1 and TRBJ2-7): KAGVTQTPRYLIKTRGQQVTLSCSPISGHRSVSWYQQTPGQGLQFLFEYFSETQRNKGNFPGRFSGRQFSNSRSEMNVSTLELGDSALYLCASSWSWGTSYEQYFGPGTRLTVT.

V usage is TRBV7-6 and J usage is TRBJ2-2, with D possibly being TRBD2 (5 bases). The CDR3 runs 15 residues. V lost 3 bases and J 1 base, leaving 9 bases between the germline ends. Germline V gene lookup returns CDR1 SGHVS and CDR2 FNYEAQ. This CDR3 is CASSFNGMNTGELFF. The CDR3 nucleotides read TGTGCCAGCAGCTTCAACGGGATGAACACCGGGGAGCTGTTTTTT.

The rearrangement uses TRBV9 and TRBJ1-3; D call uncertain. Germline V gene lookup returns CDR1 SGDLS and CDR2 YYNGEE. The V end lost 3 bases, the J end lost 0 bases, and 13 bases lay between the germline ends. The CDR3 is 16 residues long. The CDR3 nucleotides are TGTGCCAGCAGCGGTGGACGGGTACACTCTGGAAACACCATATATTTT. This gives the protein CASSGGRVHSGNTIYF.

This CDR3 reads CASSSIRDTQYF. CDR3 coding DNA: TGTGCCAGCAGCTCCATAAGGGATACGCAGTATTTT. The V call is TRBV5-6, the J call TRBJ2-3, with D uncertain. The CDR3 covers 12 residues. The V end lost 3 bases, the J end lost 6 bases, and 8 bases lay between the germline ends. Germline values: CDR1 SGHDT, CDR2 YYEEEE. Filled out from reference TRBV5-6 and TRBJ2-3, the complete variable domain reads DAGVTQSPTHLIKTRGQQVTLRCSPKSGHDTVSWYQQALGQGPQFIFQYYEEEERQRGNFPDRFSGHQFPNYSSELNVNALLLGDSALYLCASSSIRDTQYFGPGTRLTVL.

The V call is TRBV21-1, the J call TRBJ1-5. TRBV21-1 is marked as a pseudogene. The CDR3 is 13 amino acids. CDR3 bases: TGTGCCAGCAATAGGAGCCTTCGACAGCCCCAGCATTTT. Residues: CASNRSLRQPQHF.

The rearrangement links TRBV10-3 to TRBJ2-2, with unresolved D. From germline, CDR1 is ENHRY and CDR2 SYGVKD. The CDR3 extends over 15 amino acids. The germline V and J ends were trimmed by 3 bases and 4 bases, with 12 bases remaining between them. The CDR3 bases are TGTGCCATCAGTGAAGGTTCGCCTGGCACCGGGGAGCTGTTTTTT. It is translated as CAISEGSPGTGELFF.

This sequence joins TRBV30 and TRBJ2-7; 9 bases match TRBD1. The CDR3 totals 15 residues. V lost 3 bases and J lost 4; bases outside the gene matches: 10. Germline CDR1 and CDR2: GTSNPN and SVGIG (reference sequence). The CDR3 bases are TGTGCCTGGAGACCGCGGGGGACAGGGACTTACGAGCAGTACTTC. It specifies CAWRPRGTGTYEQYF.

The V call is TRBV7-2, the J call TRBJ2-7, with D perhaps assigned TRBD1 or TRBD2 (6 bases each). CDR1 is SGHTA, CDR2 FQGNSA, per germline. The CDR3 spans 13 residues. V lost 4 bases to trimming and J lost 2 bases, with 9 bases between them. DNA of the CDR3: TGTGCCAGCAGCTCGGGGGCGCCCTACGAGCAGTACTTC. Amino acids: CASSSGAPYEQYF.

This clone was seen a handful of times. The chain combines TRBV3-1 (or the pseudogene TRBV3-2) with TRBJ2-7; a weak D match, TRBD1 (7 bases). V shed 1 base and J shed 2 bases, with 15 bases lying between them. This CDR3 is built from 16 residues. Germline V gives CDR1 LGHDT, CDR2 YNNKEL (reference sequence). The CDR3 nucleotides read TGTGCCAGCAGCCAAGGGAGGGGGCGGGCTACCTACGAGCAGTACTTC. This codes for CASSQGRGRATYEQYF.

The chain couples TRBV30 to TRBJ1-6; D unresolved. Germline V gene lookup returns CDR1 GTSNPN and CDR2 SVGIG (reference sequence). Between the trimmed V and J ends, which lost 0 bases and 1 base, there was a span of 7 bases. This CDR3 region has 15 residues. CDR3 protein: CAWSVLGSYNSPLHF. The CDR3 DNA is TGTGCCTGGAGTGTACTGGGTTCCTATAATTCACCCCTCCACTTT.

The chain carries TRBV18 and TRBJ1-4; D might be TRBD1 (5 bases). Germline V gene sequence: CDR1 KGHSH, CDR2 LQKENI. This CDR3 has 13 residues. The V and J ends lost 6 bases and 7 bases respectively, with 12 bases between them. The CDR3 here is CASSGGGSEKLFF. The CDR3 coding sequence is TGTGCCAGCTCCGGCGGGGGAAGTGAAAAACTGTTTTTT.

V usage is TRBV7-6 and J usage is TRBJ1-2; D unclear. The germline CDR1 and CDR2 sequences are SGHVS and FNYEAQ. The CDR3 spans 16 residues. Trimming removed 1 base from V and 2 bases from J, with 14 bases in between. The CDR3 coding sequence is TGTGCCAGCAGCTTAGGCGGTGGAGGGAAGAACTATGGCTACACCTTC. The encoded protein is CASSLGGGGKNYGYTF.

The chain has TRBV5-1 and TRBJ2-1; TRBD2 matches at 11 bases. Looked up from germline, CDR1 is SGHRS and CDR2 is YFSETQ. V lost 4 bases, J lost 0 bases, and 3 bases stayed unmatched. This CDR3 region has 16 residues. CDR3 loop: CASSITSGSSYNEQFF. CDR3 nucleotides: TGCGCCAGCAGCATAACTAGCGGGAGCTCCTACAATGAGCAGTTCTTC. Variable domain in full (rest from reference TRBV5-1 and TRBJ2-1): KAGVTQTPRYLIKTRGQQVTLSCSPISGHRSVSWYQQTPGQGLQFLFEYFSETQRNKGNFPGRFSGRQFSNSRSEMNVSTLELGDSALYLCASSITSGSSYNEQFFGPGTRLTVL.

The CDR3 reads CASRAAGAVETQYF. The CDR3 DNA is TGTGCCAGCAGGGCCGCGGGGGCCGTGGAGACCCAGTACTTC. The chain couples TRBV28 to TRBJ2-5; D is perhaps TRBD2 (7 bases). V lost 6 bases to trimming and J lost 5 bases, with 16 bases between them. CDR3 length: 14 residues. Germline CDR1 reads MDHEN; CDR2 reads SYDVKM.

The rearrangement joins TRBV30 to TRBJ2-5, with D possibly being TRBD1 (6 bases). This CDR3 comprises 13 residues. V was clipped by 1 base and J by 1 base, with 7 bases between them. Per germline, CDR1 GTSNPN and CDR2 SVGIG (reference sequence). The CDR3 loop reads CAWSGQVQETQYF. In nucleotides, the CDR3 is TGTGCCTGGAGTGGACAGGTCCAAGAGACCCAGTACTTC.

The J gene is TRBJ2-7, the V gene TRBV20-1; no clear D. Trimming took off 3 bases at V and 2 bases at J, with 5 bases between the two ends. The V gene's germline CDR1 is DFQATT and CDR2 SNEGSKA (reference sequence). The CDR3 has 11 residues. CDR3 in DNA: TGCAGTGCTAGCGGACCCTACGAGCAGTACTTC. It is translated as CSASGPYEQYF.

J is TRBJ2-1 and V is TRBV3-1 (or the pseudogene TRBV3-2); 14 bases fit TRBD2. The junction had 10 bases not matched to a gene; V was cut back by 6 bases and J by 9 bases. Germline V CDR1 and CDR2: LGHDT, YNNKEL (reference sequence). The CDR3 has 16 amino acids. CDR3 DNA sequence: TGTGCCAGCAGTCCGCTAGCGACTAGCGGGAGGGGTGAGCAGTTCTTC. Translating gives CASSPLATSGRGEQFF.